The T cell receptor beta chain described here comes from a study of T cell responses to AZD1222 COVID-19 vaccine. Trimming pared 6 bases from V and 1 base from J, leaving 15 bases between. This CDR3 has 15 residues. The V gene's germline CDR1 is MDHEN and CDR2 SYDVKM. Only in-frame clones appear in the TCRdb table, and some are missing; sequencing was by immunoSEQ multiplex PCR. Among about 110,000 clones listed, 85% to 95% were seen once. Sequenced material: peripheral blood, taken 28 days after the second AZD1222 dose. This chain joins TRBV28 and TRBJ1-1; possibly TRBD1 for D (5 bases). The TCR originated in an adult who received the AZD1222 COVID-19 vaccine. This CDR3 reads CASRKLRETNTEAFF. The CDR3 DNA is TGTGCCAGCAGAAAACTCAGGGAGACGAACACTGAAGCTTTCTTT.